The 7 T cell receptor beta chains reported below all come from one sample, sequenced in a study of sequential checkpoint blockade in melanoma. Treatment specified: randomized to nivolumab then ipilimumab (arm A) or the reverse (arm B). Using immunoSEQ multiplex PCR, the repertoire was profiled, and TCRdb retains in-frame clones only, with some absent. The sample carries 25,000 to 35,000 clones, roughly four fifths recorded once. The specimen comprised CD8+ T cells sorted from blood (inferred from file names), sampled from a patient given nivolumab and ipilimumab in sequence. These receptors came from a human donor with melanoma.

The chain uses TRBV5-1 and TRBJ2-2, with 10 positions matching TRBD1. The CDR3 extends over 17 amino acids. Unmatched junction bases numbered 10, after V lost 4 bases and J lost 4 bases. The germline V gene encodes CDR1 SGHRS and CDR2 YFSETQ. CDR3 sequence: CASSPLGDRGPTGELFF. The CDR3 DNA sequence: TGCGCCAGCAGCCCCCTCGGGGACAGGGGTCCCACCGGGGAGCTGTTTTTT. Combining the CDR3 with reference TRBV5-1 and TRBJ2-2 gives the whole variable domain KAGVTQTPRYLIKTRGQQVTLSCSPISGHRSVSWYQQTPGQGLQFLFEYFSETQRNKGNFPGRFSGRQFSNSRSEMNVSTLELGDSALYLCASSPLGDRGPTGELFFGEGSRLTVL.

The chain uses TRBV28 and TRBJ2-7; TRBD1 is a possible D gene (5 bases). The CDR3 is 14 residues long. Deletions cut 6 bases from V and 6 bases from J, with 18 bases between. Germline V gene lookup returns CDR1 MDHEN and CDR2 SYDVKM. The CDR3 reads CASSLYFQGSEQYF. The CDR3 DNA reads TGTGCCAGCAGCCTATACTTTCAGGGTAGCGAGCAGTACTTC. The full variable domain, its missing parts supplied by reference TRBV28 and TRBJ2-7, is DVKVTQSSRYLVKRTGEKVFLECVQDMDHENMFWYRQDPGLGLRLIYFSYDVKMKEKGDIPEGYSVSREKKERFSLILESASTNQTSMYLCASSLYFQGSEQYFGPGTRLTVT.

The chain uses TRBV7-8 and TRBJ2-5; TRBD1 is a possible D gene (5 bases). The CDR3 consists of 11 residues. The V end lost 5 bases, the J end lost 4 bases, and 5 bases lay between the germline ends. Germline V CDR1 and CDR2: SGHVS, FQNEAQ. The DNA for the CDR3 is TGTGCCAGCAGCCAGGGAGAGACCCAGTACTTC. Protein product: CASSQGETQYF.

CDR3 amino acids: CATLRQGYTNTEAFF. The CDR3 DNA reads TGTGCCACTCTCCGACAGGGGTACACGAACACTGAAGCTTTCTTT. The chain joins TRBV19 to TRBJ1-1; 8 bases line up with TRBD1. Losses at the gene ends were 10 bases for V and 1 base for J; bases not matched to a gene: 11. Germline V gene data show CDR1 as LNHDA and CDR2 as SQIVND (reference sequence). The CDR3 has 15 amino acids. The full variable domain, its missing parts supplied by reference TRBV19 and TRBJ1-1, is DGGITQSPKYLFRKEGQNVTLSCEQNLNHDAMYWYRQDPGQGLRLIYYSQIVNDFQKGDIAEGYSVSREKKESFPLTVTSAQKNPTAFYLCATLRQGYTNTEAFFGQGTRLTVV.

This clone was detected a few times. V and J are TRBV21-1 and TRBJ2-7; TRBD1 was called by the table and not checked on the DNA. TRBV21-1 is a known pseudogene. This CDR3 is 12 amino acids long. The DNA for the CDR3 is TGTGCCAGCAGCACTCGACAGTACGAGCAGTACTTC. Amino acids: CASSTRQYEQYF.

This clone was detected only a few times. The genes are TRBV7-2 and TRBJ1-2; TRBD1 is a possible D gene (6 bases). The CDR3 runs to 16 residues. V lost 5 bases, J lost 2 bases, and 18 bases lay in between. CDR1 and CDR2 (germline): SGHTA, FQGNSA. CDR3 protein: CASSPFTGNTNYGYTF. The CDR3 DNA reads TGTGCCAGCAGCCCCTTTACAGGGAACACGAACTATGGCTACACCTTC.

The genes are TRBV9 and TRBJ2-7, with D unclear. Trimming cost V 0 bases and J 1 base, with 8 bases left between them. This CDR3 comprises 14 residues. Germline-derived CDR1 and CDR2 are SGDLS and YYNGEE. The CDR3 nucleotides are TGTGCCAGCAGCGTAGGGCAGGTATCCTACGAGCAGTACTTC. This sequence encodes CASSVGQVSYEQYF.